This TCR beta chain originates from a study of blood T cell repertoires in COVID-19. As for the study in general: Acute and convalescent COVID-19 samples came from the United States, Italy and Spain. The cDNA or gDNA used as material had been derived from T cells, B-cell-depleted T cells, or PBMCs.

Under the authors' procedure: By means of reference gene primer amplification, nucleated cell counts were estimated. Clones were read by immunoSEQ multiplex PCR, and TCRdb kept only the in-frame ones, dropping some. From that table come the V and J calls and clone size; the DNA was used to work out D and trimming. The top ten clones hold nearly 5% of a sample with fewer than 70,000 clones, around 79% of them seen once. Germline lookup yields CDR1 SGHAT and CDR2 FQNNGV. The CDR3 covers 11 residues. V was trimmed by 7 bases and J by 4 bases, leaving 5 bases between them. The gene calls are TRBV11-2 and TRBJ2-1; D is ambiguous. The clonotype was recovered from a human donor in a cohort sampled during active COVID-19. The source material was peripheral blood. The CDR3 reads CASTLYNEQFF. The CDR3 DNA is TGTGCCAGCACCCTGTACAATGAGCAGTTCTTC.